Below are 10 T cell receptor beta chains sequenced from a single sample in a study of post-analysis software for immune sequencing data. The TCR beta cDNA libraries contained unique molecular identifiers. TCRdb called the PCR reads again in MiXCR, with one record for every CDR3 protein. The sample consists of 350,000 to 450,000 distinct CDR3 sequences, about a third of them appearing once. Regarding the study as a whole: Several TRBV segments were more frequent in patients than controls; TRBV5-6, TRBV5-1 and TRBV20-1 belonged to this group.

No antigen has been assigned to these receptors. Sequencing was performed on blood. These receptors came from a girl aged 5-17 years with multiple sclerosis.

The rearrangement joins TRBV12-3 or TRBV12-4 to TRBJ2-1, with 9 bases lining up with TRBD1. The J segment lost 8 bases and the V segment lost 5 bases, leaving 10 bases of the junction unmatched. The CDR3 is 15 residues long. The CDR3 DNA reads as TGTGCCAGCAGTCCCGGGACAGGGAAATCCTATGAGCAGTTCTTC. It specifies CASSPGTGKSYEQFF.

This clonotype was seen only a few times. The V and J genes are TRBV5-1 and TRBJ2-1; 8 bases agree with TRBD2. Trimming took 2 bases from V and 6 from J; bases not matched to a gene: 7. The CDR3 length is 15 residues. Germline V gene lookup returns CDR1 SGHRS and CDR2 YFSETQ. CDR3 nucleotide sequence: TGCGCCAGCAGCTTAGGAGCGGGGGTCGTCAATGAGCAGTTCTTC. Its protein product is CASSLGAGVVNEQFF.

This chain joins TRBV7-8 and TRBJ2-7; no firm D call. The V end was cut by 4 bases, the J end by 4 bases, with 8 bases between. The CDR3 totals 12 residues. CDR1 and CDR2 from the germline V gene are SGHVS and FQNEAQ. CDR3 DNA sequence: TGTGCCAGCAGCTCGGTCAATTACGAGCAGTACTTC. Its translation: CASSSVNYEQYF.

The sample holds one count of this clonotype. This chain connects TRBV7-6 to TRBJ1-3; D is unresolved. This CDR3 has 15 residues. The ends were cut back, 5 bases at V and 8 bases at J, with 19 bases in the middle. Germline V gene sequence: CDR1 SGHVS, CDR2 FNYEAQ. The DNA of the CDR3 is TGTGCCAGCAGCCCCACCCAAGGCAGGTTGGACACCATATATTTT. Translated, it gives CASSPTQGRLDTIYF.

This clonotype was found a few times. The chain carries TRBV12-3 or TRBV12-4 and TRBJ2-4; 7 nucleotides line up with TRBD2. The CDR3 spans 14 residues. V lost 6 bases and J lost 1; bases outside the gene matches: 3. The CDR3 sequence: CASRTGGAKNIQYF. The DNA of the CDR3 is TGTGCCAGCAGGACCGGGGGGGCCAAAAACATTCAGTACTTC.

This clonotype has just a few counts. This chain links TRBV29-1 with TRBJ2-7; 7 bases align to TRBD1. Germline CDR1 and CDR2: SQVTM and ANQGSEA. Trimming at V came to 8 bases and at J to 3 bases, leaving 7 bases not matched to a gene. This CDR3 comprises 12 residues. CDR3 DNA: TGCAGCACTCTTGGGGACAGCTACGAGCAGTACTTC. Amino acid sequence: CSTLGDSYEQYF.

CDR3 residues: CASSPWAETNTGELFF. The CDR3 region has the DNA TGTGCCAGCAGCCCTTGGGCAGAGACGAACACCGGGGAGCTGTTTTTT. This chain links TRBV6-5 with TRBJ2-2; D ambiguous. This CDR3 contains 16 residues. The V end lost 6 bases, the J end lost 0 bases, and 14 bases lay between the germline ends. The V gene's germline CDR1 is MNHEY and CDR2 SVGAGI.

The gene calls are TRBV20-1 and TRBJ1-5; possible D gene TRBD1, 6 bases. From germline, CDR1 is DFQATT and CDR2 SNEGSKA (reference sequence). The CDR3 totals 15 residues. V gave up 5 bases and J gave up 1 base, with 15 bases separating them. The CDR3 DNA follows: TGCAGTGCTCCATGGGGGGGCGGGAGCAATCAGCCCCAGCATTTT. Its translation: CSAPWGGGSNQPQHF.

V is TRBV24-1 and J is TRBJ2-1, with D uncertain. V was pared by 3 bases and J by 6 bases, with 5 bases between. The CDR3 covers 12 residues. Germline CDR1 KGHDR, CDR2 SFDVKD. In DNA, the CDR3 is TGTGCCACCAGTGATGCTGGCAATGAGCAGTTCTTC. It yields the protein CATSDAGNEQFF.

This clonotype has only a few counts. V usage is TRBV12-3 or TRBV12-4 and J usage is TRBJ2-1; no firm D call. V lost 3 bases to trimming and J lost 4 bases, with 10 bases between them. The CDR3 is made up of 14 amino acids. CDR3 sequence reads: CASSFSYTYNEQFF. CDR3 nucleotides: TGTGCCAGCAGTTTTTCGTATACTTACAATGAGCAGTTCTTC.